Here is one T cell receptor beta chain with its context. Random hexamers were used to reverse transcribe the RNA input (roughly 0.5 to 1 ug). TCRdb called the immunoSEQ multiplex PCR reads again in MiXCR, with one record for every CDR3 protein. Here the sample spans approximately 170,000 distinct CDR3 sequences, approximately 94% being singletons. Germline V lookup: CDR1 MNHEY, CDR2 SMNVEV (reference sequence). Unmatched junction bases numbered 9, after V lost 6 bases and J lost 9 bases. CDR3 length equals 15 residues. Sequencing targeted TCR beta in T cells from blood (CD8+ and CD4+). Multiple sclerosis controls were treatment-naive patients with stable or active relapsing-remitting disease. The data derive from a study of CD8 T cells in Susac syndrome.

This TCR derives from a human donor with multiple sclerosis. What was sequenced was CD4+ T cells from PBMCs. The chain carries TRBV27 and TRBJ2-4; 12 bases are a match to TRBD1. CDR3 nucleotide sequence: TGTGCCAGCAGACCGACCCCGGGACAGGGGGCCATTCAGTACTTC. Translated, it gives CASRPTPGQGAIQYF.